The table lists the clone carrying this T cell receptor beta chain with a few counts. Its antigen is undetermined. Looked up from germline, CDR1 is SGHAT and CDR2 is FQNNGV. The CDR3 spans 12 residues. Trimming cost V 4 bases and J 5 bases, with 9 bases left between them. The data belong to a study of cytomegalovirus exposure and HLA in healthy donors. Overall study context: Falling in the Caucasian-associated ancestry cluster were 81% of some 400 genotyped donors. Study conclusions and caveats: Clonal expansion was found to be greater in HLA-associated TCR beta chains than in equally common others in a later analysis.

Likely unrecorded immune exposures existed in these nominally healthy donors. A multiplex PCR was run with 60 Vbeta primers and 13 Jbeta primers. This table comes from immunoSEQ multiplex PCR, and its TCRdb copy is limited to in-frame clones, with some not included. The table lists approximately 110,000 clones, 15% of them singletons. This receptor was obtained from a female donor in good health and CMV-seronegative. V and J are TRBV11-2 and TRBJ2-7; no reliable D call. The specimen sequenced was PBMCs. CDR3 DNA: TGTGCCAGCAGCTCCAGATTGGACGAGCAGTACTTC. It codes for CASSSRLDEQYF.